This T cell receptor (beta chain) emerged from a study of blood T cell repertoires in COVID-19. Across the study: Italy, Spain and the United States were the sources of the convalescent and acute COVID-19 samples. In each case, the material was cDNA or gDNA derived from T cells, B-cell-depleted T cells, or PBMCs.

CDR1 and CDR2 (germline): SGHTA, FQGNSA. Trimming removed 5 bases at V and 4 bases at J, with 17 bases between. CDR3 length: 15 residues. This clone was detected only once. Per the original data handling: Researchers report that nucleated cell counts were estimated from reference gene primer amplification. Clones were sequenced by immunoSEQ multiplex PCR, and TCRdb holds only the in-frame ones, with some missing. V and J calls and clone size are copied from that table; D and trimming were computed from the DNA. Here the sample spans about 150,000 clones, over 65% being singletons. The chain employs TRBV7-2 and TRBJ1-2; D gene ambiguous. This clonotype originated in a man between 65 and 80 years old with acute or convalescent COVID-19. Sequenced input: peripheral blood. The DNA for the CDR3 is TGTGCCAGCAGCCCCGAGGCGCGAAGTAGCTATGGCTACACCTTC. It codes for CASSPEARSSYGYTF.